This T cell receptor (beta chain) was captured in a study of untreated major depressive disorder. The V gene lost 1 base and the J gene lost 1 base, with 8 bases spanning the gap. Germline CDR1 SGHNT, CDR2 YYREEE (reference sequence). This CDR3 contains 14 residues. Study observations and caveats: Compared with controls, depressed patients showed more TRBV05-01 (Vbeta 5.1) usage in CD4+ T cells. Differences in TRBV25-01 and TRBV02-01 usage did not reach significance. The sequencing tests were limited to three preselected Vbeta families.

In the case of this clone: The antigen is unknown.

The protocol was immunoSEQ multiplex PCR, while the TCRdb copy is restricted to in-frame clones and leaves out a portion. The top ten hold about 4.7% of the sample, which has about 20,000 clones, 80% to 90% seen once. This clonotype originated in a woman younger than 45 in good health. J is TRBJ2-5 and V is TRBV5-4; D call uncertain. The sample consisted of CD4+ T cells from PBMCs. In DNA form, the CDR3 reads TGTGCCAGCAGCTTGTGGAATATCCAAGAGACCCAGTACTTC. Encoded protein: CASSLWNIQETQYF.